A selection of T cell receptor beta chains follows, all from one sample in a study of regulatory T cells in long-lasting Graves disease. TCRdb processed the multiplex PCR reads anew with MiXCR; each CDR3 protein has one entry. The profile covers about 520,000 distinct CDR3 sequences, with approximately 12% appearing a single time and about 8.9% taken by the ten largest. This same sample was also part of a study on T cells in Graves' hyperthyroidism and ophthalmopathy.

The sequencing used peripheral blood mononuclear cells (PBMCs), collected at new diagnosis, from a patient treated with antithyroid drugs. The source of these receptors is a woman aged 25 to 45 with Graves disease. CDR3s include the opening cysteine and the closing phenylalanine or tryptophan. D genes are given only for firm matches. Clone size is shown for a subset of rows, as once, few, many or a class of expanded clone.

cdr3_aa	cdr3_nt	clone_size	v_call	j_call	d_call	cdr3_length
CSTRLAGGAYNEQFF	TGCAGCACCAGACTAGCGGGAGGCGCCTACAATGAGCAGTTCTTC	many	TRBV29-1	TRBJ2-1	TRBD2	15
CASSLGVGQETQETQYF	TGTGCCAGCAGCTTAGGAGTCGGACAGGAGACCCAAGAGACCCAGTACTTC	many	TRBV7-2	TRBJ2-5	TRBD1	17
CASSFGVLGAGELFF	TGTGCCAGCAGTTTCGGGGTCCTGGGCGCCGGGGAGCTGTTTTTT	few	TRBV6-2/TRBV6-3	TRBJ2-2	-	15
CASQEQLNYGYTF	TGTGCCAGCCAAGAACAGCTTAACTATGGCTACACCTTC	many	TRBV7-2	TRBJ1-2	-	13
CATSSRDRAQKLFF	TGTGCCACCTCGTCACGGGACAGGGCGCAAAAACTGTTTTTT	many	TRBV28	TRBJ1-4	TRBD1	14
CASSQDPVARSPEQYF	TGCGCCAGCAGCCAAGATCCGGTCGCCAGATCTCCCGAGCAGTACTTC	-	TRBV4-1	TRBJ2-7	-	16
CASSSGLAGAGRQFF	TGCGCCAGCAGCTCCGGACTAGCGGGAGCCGGAAGGCAGTTCTTC	many	TRBV5-1	TRBJ2-1	TRBD2	15
CSAAIPTGRQNNQPQHF	TGCAGTGCTGCAATTCCTACCGGGAGACAGAACAATCAGCCCCAGCATTTT	few	TRBV20-1	TRBJ1-5	-	17
CASSWEYGDTQYF	TGTGCCAGCAGTTGGGAGTACGGAGATACGCAGTATTTT	many	TRBV6-2/TRBV6-3	TRBJ2-3	-	13
CASSYFPGDLLSYNEQFF	TGTGCCAGCAGTTACTTCCCGGGAGACCTGCTGTCCTACAATGAGCAGTTCTTC	many	TRBV6-2/TRBV6-3	TRBJ2-1	-	18
CASSRMRGQGNSPLHF	TGCGCCAGCAGCCGCATGAGGGGACAGGGGAATTCACCCCTCCACTTT	-	TRBV4-3	TRBJ1-6	TRBD1	16
CASSVSRRQGAYNEQFF	TGTGCCAGCAGCGTATCGCGTAGGCAGGGGGCCTACAATGAGCAGTTCTTC	many	TRBV9	TRBJ2-1	TRBD1	17
CASSPPLAGNTIYF	TGTGCCAGCAGCCCCCCTCTTGCGGGAAACACCATATATTTT	many	TRBV7-2	TRBJ1-3	-	14
CASSLRGLDTQYF	TGTGCCAGCAGTTTACGAGGGTTAGATACGCAGTATTTT	many	TRBV28	TRBJ2-3	-	13
CASSETTQSYEQYF	TGTGCCAGCTCCGAGACTACACAATCCTACGAGCAGTACTTC	few	TRBV18	TRBJ2-7	-	14
CASRGSGRREQYF	TGTGCCAGTAGAGGTAGCGGGAGGCGCGAGCAGTACTTC	few	TRBV19	TRBJ2-7	TRBD2	13
CASSQALYYEQYF	TGTGCCAGCAGCCAAGCCCTATACTACGAGCAGTACTTC	-	TRBV4-2	TRBJ2-7	-	13
CASRENSYEQYF	TGTGCCAGCAGGGAAAACTCCTACGAGCAGTACTTC	many	TRBV2	TRBJ2-7	-	12
CASSYPYLREQYF	TGTGCCAGCAGTTATCCATACCTGCGCGAGCAGTACTTC	many	TRBV28	TRBJ2-7	-	13
CASSLGGGPGNEQFF	TGTGCCAGCAGCTTAGGGGGAGGGCCAGGCAATGAGCAGTTCTTC	many	TRBV7-2	TRBJ2-1	TRBD2	15
CASSLGIAGGLAGELFF	TGTGCCAGCAGCTTAGGGATAGCGGGAGGGTTAGCCGGGGAGCTGTTTTTT	-	TRBV7-2	TRBJ2-2	TRBD2	17
CASTLTTVGTEAFF	TGTGCCAGCACCCTTACCACGGTGGGTACTGAAGCTTTCTTT	many	TRBV28	TRBJ1-1	-	14
CASSPDRGQYEQYF	TGTGCCAGCAGCCCGGACAGGGGACAGTACGAGCAGTACTTC	-	TRBV11-2	TRBJ2-7	TRBD1	14
CSVRHGQPIYGYTF	TGCAGCGTTAGGCATGGACAGCCCATCTATGGCTACACCTTC	-	TRBV29-1	TRBJ1-2	-	14
CASSIKTGNNYGYTF	TGTGCCAGTAGTATTAAGACAGGGAATAACTATGGCTACACCTTC	-	TRBV19	TRBJ1-2	TRBD1	15
CSARDSVSGNTIYF	TGCAGTGCTAGGGACAGCGTCTCTGGAAACACCATATATTTT	-	TRBV20-1	TRBJ1-3	-	14
CASSWLVHTEAFF	TGTGCCAGTAGTTGGTTGGTTCACACTGAAGCTTTCTTT	-	TRBV19	TRBJ1-1	-	13
CASSVDRESSPLHF	TGTGCCAGCAGTGTTGACAGGGAGAGTTCACCCCTCCACTTT	many	TRBV2	TRBJ1-6	TRBD1	14
CASSFGTGRHEQYF	TGTGCCAGCAGTTTTGGGACAGGGAGGCACGAGCAGTACTTC	-	TRBV12-3/TRBV12-4	TRBJ2-7	TRBD1	14
CASSPLGARNTEAFF	TGTGCCAGCTCACCGTTAGGAGCGAGAAACACTGAAGCTTTCTTT	many	TRBV18	TRBJ1-1	-	15
CASSFRQNGYTF	TGTGCCAGTAGTTTCCGACAGAATGGCTACACCTTC	many	TRBV19	TRBJ1-2	-	12
CASSPTDRVANTEAFF	TGTGCCAGCAGCCCAACCGACAGGGTGGCGAACACTGAAGCTTTCTTT	-	TRBV7-9	TRBJ1-1	TRBD1	16
CASSGASGRGGLDNEQFF	TGTGCCAGCAGTGGGGCTAGCGGGAGGGGGGGGTTGGACAATGAGCAGTTCTTC	few	TRBV28	TRBJ2-1	TRBD2	18
CASSLGPPVHTGGEQFF	TGTGCCAGCAGTTTAGGGCCCCCTGTCCACACAGGAGGGGAGCAGTTCTTC	-	TRBV28	TRBJ2-1	-	17
CAWDREMNTEAFF	TGTGCCTGGGACAGGGAGATGAACACTGAAGCTTTCTTT	few	TRBV30	TRBJ1-1	TRBD1	13
CASSHWTASSNYGYTF	TGTGCCAGTAGCCACTGGACAGCCTCTTCTAACTATGGCTACACCTTC	-	TRBV19	TRBJ1-2	-	16
CASSLASGTVNTEAFF	TGCGCCAGCAGCTTGGCCTCCGGGACCGTGAACACTGAAGCTTTCTTT	-	TRBV5-1	TRBJ1-1	-	16
CATSRVLYNEQFF	TGTGCCACCAGCAGGGTTCTCTACAATGAGCAGTTCTTC	-	TRBV15	TRBJ2-1	-	13
CASSSPGLPEQYF	TGTGCCAGCAGCTCTCCGGGACTCCCCGAGCAGTACTTC	many	TRBV11-2	TRBJ2-7	-	13
CSARDLEGGYEQYF	TGCAGTGCTAGAGATCTCGAGGGGGGCTACGAGCAGTACTTC	many	TRBV20-1	TRBJ2-7	-	14
CAISGTSGSISYNEQFF	TGTGCCATCAGTGGGACTAGCGGGAGTATTTCCTACAATGAGCAGTTCTTC	many	TRBV10-3	TRBJ2-1	TRBD2	17
CASSKDSGDPGELFF	TGTGCCAGCTCAAAGGATTCGGGAGACCCGGGGGAGCTGTTTTTT	-	TRBV18	TRBJ2-2	-	15
CASSLGRKTDTQYF	TGTGCCAGCAGCTTAGGGAGAAAAACAGATACGCAGTATTTT	many	TRBV11-2	TRBJ2-3	-	14
CASSQDRVTTDTQYF	TGCGCCAGCAGCCAGGACCGGGTTACCACAGATACGCAGTATTTT	-	TRBV4-3	TRBJ2-3	-	15
CASSVRPGTGDGYTF	TGTGCCAGTAGTGTACGTCCCGGGACAGGGGACGGCTACACCTTC	-	TRBV19	TRBJ1-2	TRBD1	15
CASSLGISLTDTQYF	TGTGCCAGCAGCTTGGGTATTAGTCTCACAGATACGCAGTATTTT	many	TRBV7-9	TRBJ2-3	-	15